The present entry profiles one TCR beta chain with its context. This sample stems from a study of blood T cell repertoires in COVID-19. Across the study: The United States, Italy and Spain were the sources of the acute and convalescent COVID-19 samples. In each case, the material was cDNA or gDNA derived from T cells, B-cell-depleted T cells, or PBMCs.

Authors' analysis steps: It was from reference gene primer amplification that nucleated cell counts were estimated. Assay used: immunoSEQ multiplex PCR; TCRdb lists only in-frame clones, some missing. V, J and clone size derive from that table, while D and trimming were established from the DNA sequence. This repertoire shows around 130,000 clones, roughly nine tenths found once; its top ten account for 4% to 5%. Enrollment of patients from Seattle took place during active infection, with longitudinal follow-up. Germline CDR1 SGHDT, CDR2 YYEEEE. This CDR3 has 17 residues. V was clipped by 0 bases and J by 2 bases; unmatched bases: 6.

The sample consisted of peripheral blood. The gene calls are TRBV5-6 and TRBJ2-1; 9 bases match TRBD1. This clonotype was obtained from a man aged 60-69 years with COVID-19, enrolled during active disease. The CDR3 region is CASSLGTGQGTYNEQFF. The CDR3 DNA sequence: TGTGCCAGCAGCTTGGGAACGGGACAGGGCACCTACAATGAGCAGTTCTTC.